This TCR beta chain was documented in a study of shared clonotypes between healthy human individuals. Turning to the study itself: The study used three CD4 naive, three CD4 memory, two CD8 naive and one CD8 memory plate per donor.

Remarks on this clone: The same CDR3 also results from other DNA sequences found in this sample.

The assay was immunoSEQ multiplex PCR, and TCRdb's table has in-frame clones only and misses some. The top ten clones hold nearly 25% of a sample with approximately 810,000 clones, about 92% of them seen once. Positive CCR7 selection of CD45RO-negative cells yielded the naive CD8 cells, and terminally differentiated effector memory CD45RA+ cells were excluded. The CDR3 extends over 15 amino acids. CDR1 is SGDLS, CDR2 YYNGEE, per germline. Trimming pared 0 bases from V and 0 bases from J, leaving 8 bases between. The chain has TRBV9 and TRBJ2-3, with D perhaps being TRBD1 or TRBD2 (6 bases each). This receptor was taken from a man aged 30 to 45 in good health. Sequencing was carried out using naive CD8+ T cells sorted from blood. CDR3 coding DNA: TGTGCCAGCAGCGTAGAAGGGGGGAGCACAGATACGCAGTATTTT. Residues: CASSVEGGSTDTQYF.